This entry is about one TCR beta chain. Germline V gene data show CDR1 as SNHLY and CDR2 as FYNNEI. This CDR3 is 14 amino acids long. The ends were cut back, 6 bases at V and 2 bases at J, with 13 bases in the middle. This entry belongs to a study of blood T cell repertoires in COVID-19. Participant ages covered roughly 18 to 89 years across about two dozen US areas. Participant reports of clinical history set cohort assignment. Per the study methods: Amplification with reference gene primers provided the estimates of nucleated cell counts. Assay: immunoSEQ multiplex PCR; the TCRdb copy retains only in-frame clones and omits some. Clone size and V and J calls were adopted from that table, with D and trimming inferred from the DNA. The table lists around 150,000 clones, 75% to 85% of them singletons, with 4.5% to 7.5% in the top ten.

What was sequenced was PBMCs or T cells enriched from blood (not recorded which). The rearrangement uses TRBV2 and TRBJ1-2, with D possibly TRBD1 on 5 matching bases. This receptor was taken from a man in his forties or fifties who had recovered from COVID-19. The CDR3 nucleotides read TGTGCCAGCAGACCGGGACTCGAAAACTATGGCTACACCTTC. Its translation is CASRPGLENYGYTF.